This T cell receptor (beta chain) stems from a study of blood T cell repertoires in COVID-19. The wider study: The samples span acute and convalescent COVID-19 from the United States, Italy and Spain. T cells, B-cell-depleted T cells, or PBMCs supplied cDNA or gDNA.

Deletions cut 4 bases from V and 0 bases from J, with 10 bases between. This CDR3 spans 15 amino acids. Germline CDR1 reads SNHLY; CDR2 reads FYNNEI. Authors' processing steps: Reference gene primers were amplified, and this amplification served to estimate nucleated cell counts. Sequenced by immunoSEQ multiplex PCR; TCRdb stores in-frame clones only, minus some. V and J calls and clone size are given by that table; D and trimming were obtained from the DNA. This table has around 94,000 clones, approximately 83% appearing once. The TCR sequence derives from a man aged 55 to 70 with acute or convalescent COVID-19. The sample taken for sequencing was peripheral blood. J is TRBJ1-3 and V is TRBV2; D is undetermined. The CDR3, as DNA: TGTGCCAGCAGTGGAATACAGTCCTCTGGAAACACCATATATTTT. Translated: CASSGIQSSGNTIYF.